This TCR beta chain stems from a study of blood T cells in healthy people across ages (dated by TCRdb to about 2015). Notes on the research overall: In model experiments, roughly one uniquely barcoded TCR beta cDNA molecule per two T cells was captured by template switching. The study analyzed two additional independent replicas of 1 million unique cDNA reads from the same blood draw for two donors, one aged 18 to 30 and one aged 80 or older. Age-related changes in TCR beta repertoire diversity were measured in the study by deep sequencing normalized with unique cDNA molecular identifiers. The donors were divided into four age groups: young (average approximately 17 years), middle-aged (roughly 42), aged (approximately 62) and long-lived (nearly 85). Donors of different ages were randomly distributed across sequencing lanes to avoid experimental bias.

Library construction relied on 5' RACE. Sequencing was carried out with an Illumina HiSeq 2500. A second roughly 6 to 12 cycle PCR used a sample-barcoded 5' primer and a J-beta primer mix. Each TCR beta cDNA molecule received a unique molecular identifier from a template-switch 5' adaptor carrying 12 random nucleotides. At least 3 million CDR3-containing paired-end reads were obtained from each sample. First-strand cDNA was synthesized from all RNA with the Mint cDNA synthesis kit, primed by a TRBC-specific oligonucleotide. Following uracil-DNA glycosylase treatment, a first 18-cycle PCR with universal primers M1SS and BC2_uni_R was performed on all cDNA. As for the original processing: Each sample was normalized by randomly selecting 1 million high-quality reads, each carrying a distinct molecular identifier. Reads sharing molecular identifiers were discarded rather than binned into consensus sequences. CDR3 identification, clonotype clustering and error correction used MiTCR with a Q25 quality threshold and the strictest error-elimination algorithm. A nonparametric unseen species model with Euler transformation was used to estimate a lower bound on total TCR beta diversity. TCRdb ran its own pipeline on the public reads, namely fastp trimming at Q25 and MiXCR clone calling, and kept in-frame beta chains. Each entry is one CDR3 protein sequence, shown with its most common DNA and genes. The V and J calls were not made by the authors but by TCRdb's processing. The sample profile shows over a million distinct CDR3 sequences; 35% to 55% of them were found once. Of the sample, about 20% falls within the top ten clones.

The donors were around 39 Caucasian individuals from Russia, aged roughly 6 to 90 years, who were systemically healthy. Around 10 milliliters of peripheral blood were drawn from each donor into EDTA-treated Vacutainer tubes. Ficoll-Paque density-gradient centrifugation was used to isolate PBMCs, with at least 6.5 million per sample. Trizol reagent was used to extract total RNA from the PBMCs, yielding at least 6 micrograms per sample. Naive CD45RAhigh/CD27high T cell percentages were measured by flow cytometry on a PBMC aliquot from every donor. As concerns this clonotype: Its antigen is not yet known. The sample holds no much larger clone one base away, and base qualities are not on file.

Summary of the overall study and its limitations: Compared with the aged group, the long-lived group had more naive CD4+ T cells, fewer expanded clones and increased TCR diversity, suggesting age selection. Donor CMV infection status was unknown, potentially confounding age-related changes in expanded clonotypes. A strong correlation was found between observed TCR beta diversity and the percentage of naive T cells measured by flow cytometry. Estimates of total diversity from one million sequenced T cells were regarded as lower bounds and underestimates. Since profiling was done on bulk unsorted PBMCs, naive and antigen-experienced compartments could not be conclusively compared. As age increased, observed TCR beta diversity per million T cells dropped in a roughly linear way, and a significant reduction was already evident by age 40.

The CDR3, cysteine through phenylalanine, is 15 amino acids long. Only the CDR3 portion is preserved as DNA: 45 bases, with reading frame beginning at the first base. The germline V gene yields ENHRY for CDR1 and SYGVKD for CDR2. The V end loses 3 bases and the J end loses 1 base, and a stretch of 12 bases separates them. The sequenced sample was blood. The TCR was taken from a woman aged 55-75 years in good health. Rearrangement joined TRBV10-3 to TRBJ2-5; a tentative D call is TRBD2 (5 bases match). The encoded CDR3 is CAISDSPGFQETQYF. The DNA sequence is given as TGTGCCATCAGTGATTCCCCGGGATTCCAAGAGACCCAGTACTTC.